This T cell receptor (beta chain) was captured in a study of cytomegalovirus exposure and HLA in healthy donors. On the study more broadly: Per a later analysis, the 666 first-cohort and approximately 120 validation repertoires shared one platform. Study-wide findings and caveats: Across donors, most TCRs were seen rarely, yet some public ones were widespread. A list of around 160 TCR beta chains associated with cytomegalovirus was given.

Separation from the roughly 700-subject first cohort characterized the roughly 120-subject validation cohort, to which the donors belonged. This clone was counted between two and nine times. Antigen specificity is unknown. The data were produced by immunoSEQ multiplex PCR, yet TCRdb's version contains in-frame clones alone and is incomplete. Of about 170,000 clones in the sample, approximately 86% are singletons; the top ten hold about 2.2%. The CDR3 contains 15 residues. CDR1 is MNHEY, CDR2 SVGAGI, per germline. J lost 3 bases, V lost 6 bases, and 10 bases had no gene match. The chain links TRBV6-5 to TRBJ2-7; 8 positions agree with TRBD1. Input material: PBMCs. The source of this sequence is a woman younger than 30 in good health and CMV-seronegative. In DNA, the CDR3 is TGTGCCAGCAGGGCGATCGGACAGGGAATCTACGAGCAGTACTTC. Its translation: CASRAIGQGIYEQYF.